A single sample is the source of the 14 T cell receptor beta chains below, sequenced in a study of blood T cell repertoires in COVID-19. Method: immunoSEQ multiplex PCR; TCRdb's copy keeps in-frame clones and lacks some. The table records about 480,000 clones, 88% of them present only once. Sequencing used PBMCs or T cells enriched from blood (not recorded which). The receptor source for this set is a woman between 40 and 50 years old who had recovered from COVID-19.

The chain couples TRBV11-2 to TRBJ1-1, with D unresolved. The CDR3 has 12 amino acids. Between the trimmed V and J ends, which lost 1 base and 7 bases, there was a span of 7 bases. Germline V lookup: CDR1 SGHAT, CDR2 FQNNGV. CDR3 nucleotide sequence: TGTGCCAGCAGCTTAGTGACACTTGAAGCTTTCTTT. Amino acid sequence: CASSLVTLEAFF.

This chain connects TRBV6-4 to TRBJ2-2, with D hard to call. Trimming took off 0 bases at V and 8 bases at J, with 10 bases between the two ends. CDR3 length: 14 residues. The germline gives CDR1 MRHNA, CDR2 SNTAGT. The CDR3 bases are TGTGCCAGCAGTGACTCGTGGGCTGGTGGGGAGCTGTTTTTT. Protein product: CASSDSWAGGELFF.

The chain recombines TRBV27 with TRBJ2-7, with D unclear. V shed 7 bases and J shed 0 bases, with 13 bases lying between them. The CDR3 is 14 amino acids. From germline, CDR1 is MNHEY and CDR2 SMNVEV (reference sequence). The CDR3 bases are TGTGCCAGCAAGAGGTCACCGGGCTCCTACGAGCAGTACTTC. It translates to CASKRSPGSYEQYF.

The chain uses TRBV7-8 and TRBJ2-7; 7 bases are shared with TRBD1. V shed 5 bases and J 5 bases; nucleotides not matched to a gene: 9. This CDR3 is built from 14 residues. Germline values: CDR1 SGHVS, CDR2 FQNEAQ. The CDR3 sequence: CASSRGQKVHEQYF. As DNA, the CDR3 is TGTGCCAGCAGCCGGGGACAGAAAGTACACGAGCAGTACTTC.

V gene TRBV5-6 combines with J gene TRBJ1-6, with D tentatively TRBD1 (5 bases). Trimming pared 0 bases from V and 8 bases from J, leaving 12 bases between. Germline CDR1 reads SGHDT; CDR2 reads YYEEEE. The CDR3 runs to 15 residues. Here the CDR3 DNA reads TGTGCCAGCAGCTTGGGAGACAGATGGTATTCACCCCTCCACTTT. Residues: CASSLGDRWYSPLHF.

The V and J genes are TRBV5-1 and TRBJ1-1; 7 bases agree with TRBD1. V dropped 0 bases and J dropped 3; count of bases not matched to a gene: 5. Per germline, CDR1 SGHRS and CDR2 YFSETQ. CDR3 length: 15 residues. CDR3 in amino acids: CASSLDRGSYTEAFF. CDR3 DNA: TGCGCCAGCAGCTTGGACAGGGGCTCCTACACTGAAGCTTTCTTT.

The rearrangement links TRBV15 to TRBJ2-7; D gene unclear. The V gene's germline CDR1 is LNHNV and CDR2 YYDKDF (reference sequence). The CDR3 has 13 residues. V lost 0 bases and J lost 2, with 5 bases in between. CDR3 coding DNA: TGTGCCACCAGCAGAGATAGAACCTACGAGCAGTACTTC. This encodes CATSRDRTYEQYF.

The chain is built from TRBV4-2 and TRBJ1-1; D perhaps matches TRBD1 (6 bases). This CDR3 region has 14 residues. Per the germline V gene, CDR1 is LGHNA and CDR2 is YNFKEQ. V dropped 3 bases and J dropped 7 bases, with 15 bases sitting between them. CDR3 loop: CASSQAGTPREAFF. CDR3 nucleotides: TGTGCCAGCAGCCAGGCCGGGACACCTCGTGAAGCTTTCTTT.

The chain combines TRBV5-5 with TRBJ1-1; 8 positions match TRBD1. The CDR3 has 15 amino acids. Trimming took 5 bases from V and 0 from J; bases not matched to a gene: 6. Germline values: CDR1 SGHKS, CDR2 YYEKEE (reference sequence). DNA for the CDR3: TGTGCCAGCAGGGTTCAGACAGGGGTGAACACTGAAGCTTTCTTT. Translated, it gives CASRVQTGVNTEAFF. Filled out from reference TRBV5-5 and TRBJ1-1, the complete variable domain reads DAGVTQSPTHLIKTRGQQVTLRCSPISGHKSVSWYQQVLGQGPQFIFQYYEKEERGRGNFPDRFSARQFPNYSSELNVNALLLGDSALYLCASRVQTGVNTEAFFGQGTRLTVV.

Notes on this clone: The junction does not match germline at one end; this may be a read error. V is TRBV7-2 and J is TRBJ2-1; TRBD2 matches at 10 bases. The CDR3 runs to 15 residues. Germline loops: CDR1 SGHTA, CDR2 FQGNSA. CDR3 nucleotide sequence: TGTGCAAGCAGCTATAGCGGGGGGTCCTACAATGAGCAGTTCTTC. It yields the protein CASSYSGGSYNEQFF.

V and J are TRBV4-3 and TRBJ2-7, with D perhaps TRBD2 (5 bases). V lost 3 bases, J lost 12 bases, and 15 bases lay in between. The CDR3 consists of 12 residues. Looked up from germline, CDR1 is LGHNA and CDR2 is YSLEER. The CDR3 here is CASSHDHRGMYF. For the CDR3, the DNA is TGCGCCAGCAGCCATGACCACAGAGGGATGTACTTC.

The V call is TRBV11-2, the J call TRBJ2-5, with TRBD1 identical over 8 bases. Per the germline V gene, CDR1 is SGHAT and CDR2 is FQNNGV. The trim removed 6 bases at V and 3 bases at J, leaving 3 bases unmatched. The CDR3 consists of 13 residues. The DNA for the CDR3 is TGTGCCAGCAGACACAGGGGGGAAGAGACCCAGTACTTC. As protein: CASRHRGEETQYF. Full variable domain (remainder filled in from reference TRBV11-2 and TRBJ2-5): EAGVAQSPRYKIIEKRQSVAFWCNPISGHATLYWYQQILGQGPKLLIQFQNNGVVDDSQLPKDRFSAERLKGVDSTLKIQPAKLEDSAVYLCASRHRGEETQYFGPGTRLLVL.

The chain joins TRBV14 to TRBJ2-7, with TRBD2 matching over 9 bases. Germline assignment: CDR1 SGHDN and CDR2 FVKESK. The CDR3 runs 16 residues. Trimming removed 3 bases from V and 2 bases from J; junction bases left unmatched: 8. The CDR3 sequence: CASSHSGTSRPYEQYF. Written as DNA, the CDR3 is TGTGCCAGCAGCCACTCCGGGACTAGCCGCCCCTACGAGCAGTACTTC.

This chain uses TRBV4-2 with TRBJ1-1; D uncertain. The germline CDR1 and CDR2 sequences are LGHNA and YNFKEQ. The CDR3 totals 15 residues. V gave up 5 bases and J gave up 1 base, with 14 bases separating them. The CDR3 here is CASSTEEERNTEAFF. CDR3 nucleotides: TGTGCCAGCAGCACAGAGGAGGAGAGGAACACTGAAGCTTTCTTT.